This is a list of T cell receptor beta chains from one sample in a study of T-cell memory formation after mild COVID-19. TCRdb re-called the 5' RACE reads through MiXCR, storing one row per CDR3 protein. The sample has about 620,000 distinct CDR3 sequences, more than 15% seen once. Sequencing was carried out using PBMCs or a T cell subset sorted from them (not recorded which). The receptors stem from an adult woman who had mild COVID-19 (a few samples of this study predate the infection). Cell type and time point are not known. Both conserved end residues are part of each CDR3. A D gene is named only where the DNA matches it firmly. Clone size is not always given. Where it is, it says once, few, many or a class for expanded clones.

CDR3nt: TGTGCCAGCAGCCCGTGGGGCGGGGGGTACGAGCAGTACTTC; CDR3aa: CASSPWGGGYEQYF; d_gene: TRBD2; j_gene: TRBJ2-7; v_gene: TRBV7-9; abundance: .
CDR3nt: TGCAGGGCAGAATCTAGCACAGATACGCAGTATTTT; CDR3aa: CRAESSTDTQYF; d_gene: .; j_gene: TRBJ2-3; v_gene: TRBV20-1; abundance: few
CDR3nt: TGTGCCAGCAGCTCCCGGGACGGTTCCTACGAGCAGTACTTC; CDR3aa: CASSSRDGSYEQYF; d_gene: .; j_gene: TRBJ2-7; v_gene: TRBV7-6; abundance: .
CDR3nt: TGTGCCAGCAGCCAAGATCCTCAGGGTAATACGCAGTATTTT; CDR3aa: CASSQDPQGNTQYF; d_gene: .; j_gene: TRBJ2-3; v_gene: TRBV4-2; abundance: few
CDR3nt: TGTGCCAGCAGCTTGGTGGGGACAAGCGCCTACAATGAGCAGTTCTTC; CDR3aa: CASSLVGTSAYNEQFF; d_gene: .; j_gene: TRBJ2-1; v_gene: TRBV7-9; abundance: .
CDR3nt: TGTGCCAGCAGTGCGACAGGGAGGGACACTGAAGCTTTCTTT; CDR3aa: CASSATGRDTEAFF; d_gene: TRBD1; j_gene: TRBJ1-1; v_gene: TRBV2; abundance: .
CDR3nt: TGTGCCAGCAGCTTGGGCTCCGAGTACAATGAGCAGTTCTTC; CDR3aa: CASSLGSEYNEQFF; d_gene: .; j_gene: TRBJ2-1; v_gene: TRBV5-6; abundance: few
CDR3nt: TGTGCCAGCAGTTTTTCTCATGGACAGGTTAATAGCAATCAGCCCCAGCATTTT; CDR3aa: CASSFSHGQVNSNQPQHF; d_gene: TRBD1; j_gene: TRBJ1-5; v_gene: TRBV6-1; abundance: .
CDR3nt: TGCGCCAGCAGCTTGGAGGGGAGACAAGAGACCCAGTACTTC; CDR3aa: CASSLEGRQETQYF; d_gene: .; j_gene: TRBJ2-5; v_gene: TRBV5-1; abundance: few
CDR3nt: TGTGCCAGCAGCTTTAGCCCCCTAGGCGCTGAAGCTTTCTTT; CDR3aa: CASSFSPLGAEAFF; d_gene: .; j_gene: TRBJ1-1; v_gene: TRBV7-8; abundance: .
CDR3nt: TGTGCCAGCAGCCCTTTAGCGGGGAGCTCCTACAATGAGCAGTTCTTC; CDR3aa: CASSPLAGSSYNEQFF; d_gene: TRBD2; j_gene: TRBJ2-1; v_gene: TRBV7-9; abundance: many
CDR3nt: TGTGCCAGCAGCCTTTCGATGGCTGGGGAGACCCAGTACTTC; CDR3aa: CASSLSMAGETQYF; d_gene: .; j_gene: TRBJ2-5; v_gene: TRBV7-9; abundance: few
CDR3nt: TGTGCCAGCAGTGCCAAGGAGGTATACGGCAATCAGCCCCAGCATTTT; CDR3aa: CASSAKEVYGNQPQHF; d_gene: .; j_gene: TRBJ1-5; v_gene: TRBV6-1; abundance: few
CDR3nt: TGTGCCAGCACCCAATTCAGGGTAGGTGAGCAGTTCTTC; CDR3aa: CASTQFRVGEQFF; d_gene: .; j_gene: TRBJ2-1; v_gene: TRBV12-3/TRBV12-4; abundance: few
CDR3nt: TGTGCCAGCAGTGAGACAGGAAACTCCTACGAGCAGTACTTC; CDR3aa: CASSETGNSYEQYF; d_gene: .; j_gene: TRBJ2-7; v_gene: TRBV25-1; abundance: few
CDR3nt: TGCAGTGCTAGAGCTTGGGGGGAGTTCACGCGCTACGAGCAGTACTTC; CDR3aa: CSARAWGEFTRYEQYF; d_gene: .; j_gene: TRBJ2-7; v_gene: TRBV20-1; abundance: .
CDR3nt: TGTGCCAGCAGCGTAGAGGGCAGTCAAGAGACCCAGTACTTC; CDR3aa: CASSVEGSQETQYF; d_gene: .; j_gene: TRBJ2-5; v_gene: TRBV9; abundance: few
CDR3nt: TGTGCCAGCAGCCCCGAAGATGTGTCGACCCAGTACTTC; CDR3aa: CASSPEDVSTQYF; d_gene: .; j_gene: TRBJ2-5; v_gene: TRBV7-6; abundance: .
CDR3nt: TGCAGTGCTAGACCCCCCGCGGGCACTGAAGCTTTCTTT; CDR3aa: CSARPPAGTEAFF; d_gene: .; j_gene: TRBJ1-1; v_gene: TRBV20-1; abundance: .
CDR3nt: TGTGCCAGCAGCGTAAACCCGGGCCCCTACACTGAAGCTTTCTTT; CDR3aa: CASSVNPGPYTEAFF; d_gene: .; j_gene: TRBJ1-1; v_gene: TRBV9; abundance: few
CDR3nt: TGCAGCGTAGGACTAGCGGGAGACGCCGGGGAGCTGTTTTTT; CDR3aa: CSVGLAGDAGELFF; d_gene: TRBD2; j_gene: TRBJ2-2; v_gene: TRBV29-1; abundance: many
CDR3nt: TGTGCCAGAAGTTACGCTCTAGCGGGGTACGAGCAGTACTTC; CDR3aa: CARSYALAGYEQYF; d_gene: TRBD2; j_gene: TRBJ2-7; v_gene: TRBV6-5; abundance: .
CDR3nt: TGTGCCAGTAGTATAGGTGTCGGGAACACTGAAGCTTTCTTT; CDR3aa: CASSIGVGNTEAFF; d_gene: .; j_gene: TRBJ1-1; v_gene: TRBV19; abundance: many
CDR3nt: TGTGCCAGCAGCTACGGGAGCACCTACGAGCAGTACTTC; CDR3aa: CASSYGSTYEQYF; d_gene: .; j_gene: TRBJ2-7; v_gene: TRBV5-4; abundance: few
CDR3nt: TGCGCCAGCAGCTTGGAGGGGAGGGGGCGAGGAGAGACCCAGTACTTC; CDR3aa: CASSLEGRGRGETQYF; d_gene: .; j_gene: TRBJ2-5; v_gene: TRBV5-1; abundance: .
CDR3nt: TGTGCCAGCAGCCAAGACAGGGCTAGCACAGATACGCAGTATTTT; CDR3aa: CASSQDRASTDTQYF; d_gene: TRBD1; j_gene: TRBJ2-3; v_gene: TRBV7-3; abundance: few
CDR3nt: TGTGCCAGCAGCCAATTATTAGATTCTGGGGCCAACGTCCTGACTTTC; CDR3aa: CASSQLLDSGANVLTF; d_gene: .; j_gene: TRBJ2-6; v_gene: TRBV14; abundance: few
CDR3nt: TGTGCCAGCAGTTTCGACAGGGGGCAGGAAAGGGAGCTGTTTTTT; CDR3aa: CASSFDRGQERELFF; d_gene: TRBD1; j_gene: TRBJ2-2; v_gene: TRBV6-5; abundance: .
CDR3nt: TGTGCCAGCAGTCTCGCGGGGGCCGTAGCAGCTTTCTTT; CDR3aa: CASSLAGAVAAFF; d_gene: .; j_gene: TRBJ1-1; v_gene: TRBV6-2/TRBV6-3; abundance: .
CDR3nt: TGTGCCTGGAGGGGGGGCTGGGATACGCAGTATTTT; CDR3aa: CAWRGGWDTQYF; d_gene: .; j_gene: TRBJ2-3; v_gene: TRBV30; abundance: .
CDR3nt: TGCGCCAGCAGCTTTTCGGGGGGCGGGGCCTACAATGAGCAGTTCTTC; CDR3aa: CASSFSGGGAYNEQFF; d_gene: .; j_gene: TRBJ2-1; v_gene: TRBV5-1; abundance: few
CDR3nt: TGCAGTGCTGTAGGACTAGCGGGAGGAACCTACGAGCAGTACTTC; CDR3aa: CSAVGLAGGTYEQYF; d_gene: TRBD2; j_gene: TRBJ2-7; v_gene: TRBV20-1; abundance: .
CDR3nt: TGTGCCAGCAGTTCAAGTCCGGGACAGGGGTTCGAGCAGTACTTC; CDR3aa: CASSSSPGQGFEQYF; d_gene: TRBD1; j_gene: TRBJ2-7; v_gene: TRBV7-9; abundance: few
CDR3nt: TGTGCCATCAGTGATCTGGGGGGTTCGAACACTGGGGCCAACGTCCTGACTTTC; CDR3aa: CAISDLGGSNTGANVLTF; d_gene: .; j_gene: TRBJ2-6; v_gene: TRBV10-3; abundance: few
CDR3nt: TGTGCCAGCAACCTCAGCGGGGTGACCCAGTACTTC; CDR3aa: CASNLSGVTQYF; d_gene: TRBD2; j_gene: TRBJ2-5; v_gene: TRBV6-6; abundance: .
CDR3nt: TGTGCCAGCAGTTTAGGACAGGGAACCAAAAACATTCAGTACTTC; CDR3aa: CASSLGQGTKNIQYF; d_gene: TRBD1; j_gene: TRBJ2-4; v_gene: TRBV27; abundance: .
CDR3nt: TGCAGTGCGCCAAATGACGGAGCTTCTAGCACAGATACGCAGTATTTT; CDR3aa: CSAPNDGASSTDTQYF; d_gene: .; j_gene: TRBJ2-3; v_gene: TRBV20-1; abundance: .
CDR3nt: TGTGCCAGCAGTTACACAGGGACAGCCGGAGGCTACACCTTC; CDR3aa: CASSYTGTAGGYTF; d_gene: TRBD1; j_gene: TRBJ1-2; v_gene: TRBV6-5; abundance: many
CDR3nt: TGTGCCAGCAGACAAACTGCTAGCACAGATACGCAGTATTTT; CDR3aa: CASRQTASTDTQYF; d_gene: .; j_gene: TRBJ2-3; v_gene: TRBV12-3/TRBV12-4; abundance: .
CDR3nt: TGTGCCACTCTCCGGGACTTATCTACAATCAATGAGCAGTTCTTC; CDR3aa: CATLRDLSTINEQFF; d_gene: .; j_gene: TRBJ2-1; v_gene: TRBV6-2/TRBV6-3; abundance: .
CDR3nt: TGTGCCAGCAGCGTAGCGGCTAGCGGGAACCAAGAGACCCAGTACTTC; CDR3aa: CASSVAASGNQETQYF; d_gene: TRBD2; j_gene: TRBJ2-5; v_gene: TRBV9; abundance: few
CDR3nt: TGTGCCAGCCGAGGGCGGGAAGAGCATTTT; CDR3aa: CASRGREEHF; d_gene: .; j_gene: TRBJ1-5; v_gene: TRBV6-6; abundance: .
CDR3nt: TGCAGTGCCAGACCGGACAGGGGGCGAAACGAGCAGTACTTC; CDR3aa: CSARPDRGRNEQYF; d_gene: TRBD1; j_gene: TRBJ2-7; v_gene: TRBV20-1; abundance: few
CDR3nt: TGCAGCGTTTGGGGCACGGAGCCGAGCTCCTACGAGCAGTACTTC; CDR3aa: CSVWGTEPSSYEQYF; d_gene: .; j_gene: TRBJ2-7; v_gene: TRBV29-1; abundance: few
CDR3nt: TGTGCCAGCAGACGCCCGGGACAGGGGAATCAGCCCCAGCATTTT; CDR3aa: CASRRPGQGNQPQHF; d_gene: TRBD1; j_gene: TRBJ1-5; v_gene: TRBV28; abundance: .
CDR3nt: TGTGCCAGCAGCGACCGACAGGGTCGGAAAGAGCAGTTCTTC; CDR3aa: CASSDRQGRKEQFF; d_gene: TRBD1; j_gene: TRBJ2-1; v_gene: TRBV11-2; abundance: few
CDR3nt: TGTGCCAGCAGTGAAGGGTTCGTACCCTGGCGGGAGGGCCCGGATACGCAGTATTTT; CDR3aa: CASSEGFVPWREGPDTQYF; d_gene: TRBD2; j_gene: TRBJ2-3; v_gene: TRBV25-1; abundance: .
CDR3nt: TGTGCCAGCTGTTTCCAGGGCGGCACTGAAGCTTTCTTT; CDR3aa: CASCFQGGTEAFF; d_gene: .; j_gene: TRBJ1-1; v_gene: TRBV18; abundance: few
CDR3nt: TGTGCCAGCAGTGAAGAGGGGGCTTCACCCCTCCACTTT; CDR3aa: CASSEEGASPLHF; d_gene: TRBD1; j_gene: TRBJ1-6; v_gene: TRBV2; abundance: few
CDR3nt: TGCAGTGCTAGATCTCTAGAGACCCAGTACTTC; CDR3aa: CSARSLETQYF; d_gene: .; j_gene: TRBJ2-5; v_gene: TRBV20-1; abundance: .
CDR3nt: TGTGCCAGCAGCTCCGGAGGCAGAGGGGGGCCCGGGGAGCTGTTTTTT; CDR3aa: CASSSGGRGGPGELFF; d_gene: .; j_gene: TRBJ2-2; v_gene: TRBV7-2; abundance: .
CDR3nt: TGCAGTGCTAGAAGACCGACCTTCTACAATGAGCAGTTCTTC; CDR3aa: CSARRPTFYNEQFF; d_gene: .; j_gene: TRBJ2-1; v_gene: TRBV20-1; abundance: .
CDR3nt: TGCAGCGGGGGAACCGGGACAGGGGGTGAAAAACTGTTTTTT; CDR3aa: CSGGTGTGGEKLFF; d_gene: TRBD1; j_gene: TRBJ1-4; v_gene: TRBV29-1; abundance: .
CDR3nt: TGTGCCAGCAGTCAGGGACTAGCGGACGGGGAGCTGTTTTTT; CDR3aa: CASSQGLADGELFF; d_gene: TRBD2; j_gene: TRBJ2-2; v_gene: TRBV12-3/TRBV12-4; abundance: .